This TCR beta chain was obtained from a study of blood T cells in healthy people across ages. About this clonotype itself: What it binds is not known.

Study conclusions and caveats: The recorded TCR beta diversity per million T cells decreased in a roughly linear manner with age.

A sample-barcoded 5' primer and a J-beta primer mix were used in a second PCR of roughly 7 to 11 cycles. Each cDNA molecule was tagged by a template-switch adaptor with 12 random nucleotides. A single record per CDR3 protein comes from TCRdb applying MiXCR to the 5' RACE reads. The sample holds 350,000 to 450,000 distinct CDR3 sequences, roughly half seen once. V gave up 10 bases and J gave up 4 bases, with 20 bases separating them. Germline lookup yields CDR1 SGHVS and CDR2 FQNEAQ. This CDR3 has 15 residues. Each sample yielded at least 7 million isolated PBMCs. J is TRBJ1-5 and V is TRBV7-8; possibly TRBD1 for D (5 bases). Source material: blood. This TCR derives from a man aged 55-75 years in good health. In DNA form, the CDR3 reads TGTGCCACAATGCCGGGGGTGGGGAGTAATCAGCCCCAGCATTTT. Amino acid sequence: CATMPGVGSNQPQHF.